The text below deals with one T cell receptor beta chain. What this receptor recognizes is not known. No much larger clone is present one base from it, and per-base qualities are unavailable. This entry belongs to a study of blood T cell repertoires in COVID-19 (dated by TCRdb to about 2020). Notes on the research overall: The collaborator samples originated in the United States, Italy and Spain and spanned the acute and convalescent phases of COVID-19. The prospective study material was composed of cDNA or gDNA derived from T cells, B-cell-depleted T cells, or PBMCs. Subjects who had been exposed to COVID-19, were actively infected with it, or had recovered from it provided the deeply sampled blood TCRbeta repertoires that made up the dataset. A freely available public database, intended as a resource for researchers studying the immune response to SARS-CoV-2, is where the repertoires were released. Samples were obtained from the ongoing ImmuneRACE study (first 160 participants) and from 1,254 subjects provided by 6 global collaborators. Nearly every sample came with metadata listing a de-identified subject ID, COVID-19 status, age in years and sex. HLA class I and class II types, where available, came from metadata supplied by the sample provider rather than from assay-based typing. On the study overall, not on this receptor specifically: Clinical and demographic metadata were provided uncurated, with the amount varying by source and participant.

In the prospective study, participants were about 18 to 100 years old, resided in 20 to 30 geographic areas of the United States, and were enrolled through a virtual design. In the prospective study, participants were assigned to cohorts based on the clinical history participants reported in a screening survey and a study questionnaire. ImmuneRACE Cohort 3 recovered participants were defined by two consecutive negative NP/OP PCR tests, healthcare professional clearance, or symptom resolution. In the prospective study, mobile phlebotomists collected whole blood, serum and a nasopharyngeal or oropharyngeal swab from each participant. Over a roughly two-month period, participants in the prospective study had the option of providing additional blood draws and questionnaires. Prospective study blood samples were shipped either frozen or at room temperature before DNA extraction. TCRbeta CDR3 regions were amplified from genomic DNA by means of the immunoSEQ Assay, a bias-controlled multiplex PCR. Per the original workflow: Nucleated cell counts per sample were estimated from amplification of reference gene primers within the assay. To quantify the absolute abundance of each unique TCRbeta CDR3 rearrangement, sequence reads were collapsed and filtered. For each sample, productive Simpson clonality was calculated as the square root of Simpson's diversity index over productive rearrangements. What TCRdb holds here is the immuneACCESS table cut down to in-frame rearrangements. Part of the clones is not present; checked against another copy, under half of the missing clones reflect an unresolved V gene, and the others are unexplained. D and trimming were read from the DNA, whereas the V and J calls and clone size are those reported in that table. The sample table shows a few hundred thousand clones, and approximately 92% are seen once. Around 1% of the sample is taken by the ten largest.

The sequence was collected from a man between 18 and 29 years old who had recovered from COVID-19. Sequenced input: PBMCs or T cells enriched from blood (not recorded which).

The CDR3 in this case is CASSARDSPHNSPLHF. The nucleotide sequence is TGTGCCAGCAGCGCCCGGGACAGTCCCCATAATTCACCCCTCCACTTT. The sequence links TRBV9 to TRBJ1-6, with 7 bases in between that match TRBD1. The germline V gene provides CDR1 SGDLS and CDR2 YYNGEE. V is pruned by 3 bases and J by 5 bases, leaving 8 bases of the junction without a gene match. The CDR3 has 16 amino acids, counting the end cysteine and phenylalanine. Solely the CDR3 DNA is kept, with 48 bases framed from the first base.